One sample yielded the 17 T cell receptor beta chains listed below, sequenced in a study of T cells in Graves' hyperthyroidism and ophthalmopathy. Amplification targeted TCR beta CDR3 regions from RNA transcripts. Carried out on the TCR CDR3, a first-round RT-PCR used the HTBI primer set. MiXCR was run by TCRdb on the multiplex PCR reads, yielding one entry per CDR3 protein. This sample carries approximately 640,000 distinct CDR3 sequences, around 15% of them seen once, and the ten largest clones take 3.5% to 4%. The sequenced sample was blood. These receptor sequences come from a woman aged 25 to 45 with Graves' hyperthyroidism.

This clonotype came up many times. The chain joins TRBV5-1 to TRBJ2-1, with 9 bases fitting TRBD2. Germline V gene sequence: CDR1 SGHRS, CDR2 YFSETQ. With 1 base clipped from V and 7 bases from J, the junction kept 6 bases outside the gene matches. There are 15 residues in the CDR3. Written as DNA, the CDR3 is TGCGCCAGCAGCTTGCTTAGCGGGAGCACAAATGAGCAGTTCTTC. This gives the protein CASSLLSGSTNEQFF. The whole variable domain, filled in from reference TRBV5-1 and TRBJ2-1, reads KAGVTQTPRYLIKTRGQQVTLSCSPISGHRSVSWYQQTPGQGLQFLFEYFSETQRNKGNFPGRFSGRQFSNSRSEMNVSTLELGDSALYLCASSLLSGSTNEQFFGPGTRLTVL.

The gene calls are TRBV28 and TRBJ2-2; 9 nucleotides agree with TRBD2. The CDR3 runs to 14 residues. The germline V gene has CDR1 MDHEN and CDR2 SYDVKM. Trimming removed 6 bases from V and 6 bases from J; junction bases left unmatched: 5. This CDR3 is CASSQGLASGELFF. The CDR3 DNA sequence: TGTGCCAGCAGCCAGGGACTAGCCTCCGGGGAGCTGTTTTTT. Together with reference TRBV28 and TRBJ2-2, the CDR3 gives the full variable domain: DVKVTQSSRYLVKRTGEKVFLECVQDMDHENMFWYRQDPGLGLRLIYFSYDVKMKEKGDIPEGYSVSREKKERFSLILESASTNQTSMYLCASSQGLASGELFFGEGSRLTVL.

This chain connects TRBV6-2 or TRBV6-3 to TRBJ2-7; possible D gene TRBD2, 5 bases. The CDR3 runs to 15 residues. The germline V gene has CDR1 MNHEY and CDR2 SVGEGT. The CDR3: CVAPPGLRPAYEQYF. In DNA form, the CDR3 reads TGTGTCGCCCCCCCCGGACTGCGACCAGCCTACGAGCAGTACTTC.

Only a few counts were recorded for this clonotype. The chain combines TRBV7-8 with TRBJ1-5; no firm D call. Germline loops: CDR1 SGHVS, CDR2 FQNEAQ. Trimming removed 1 base at V and 3 bases at J, with 4 bases between. The CDR3 covers 13 residues. CDR3 residues: CASSLVNNQPQHF. The DNA for the CDR3 is TGTGCCAGCAGCTTAGTGAACAATCAGCCCCAGCATTTT.

This clonotype appeared many times. The V gene is TRBV12-3 or TRBV12-4, the J gene TRBJ2-7; the match to TRBD2 covers 13 bases. V lost 6 bases and J lost 7; bases outside the gene matches: 9. This CDR3 has 15 residues. The CDR3 region is CASRPTGLAGEEQYF. The CDR3 bases are TGTGCCAGCAGGCCTACCGGACTAGCGGGAGAGGAGCAGTACTTC.

In its sample, this clonotype was seen a few times. The J gene is TRBJ1-4, the V gene TRBV20-1, with a possible D match to TRBD1 (5 bases). The V end lost 5 bases, the J end lost 2 bases, and 12 bases lay between the germline ends. The CDR3 spans 14 residues. CDR1 DFQATT and CDR2 SNEGSKA come from the germline V gene (reference sequence). DNA for the CDR3: TGCAGTGCTGGGGTTGGGGGTACTAATGAAAAACTGTTTTTT. Residues: CSAGVGGTNEKLFF.

This clonotype occurred many times. This CDR3 is CASSPAPVYNEQFF. The CDR3 coding sequence is TGTGCCAGCTCACCCGCTCCAGTCTACAATGAGCAGTTCTTC. This sequence joins TRBV18 and TRBJ2-1; no clear D. Between the trimmed V and J ends, which lost 3 bases and 3 bases, there was a span of 9 bases. The CDR3 runs 14 residues. The germline V gene encodes CDR1 KGHSH and CDR2 LQKENI.

Many counts were recorded for this clonotype. V is TRBV28 and J is TRBJ2-5; 14 bases are a match to TRBD2. The CDR3 runs 16 residues. J lost 4 bases, V lost 5 bases, and 6 bases had no gene match. The germline CDR1 and CDR2 sequences are MDHEN and SYDVKM. CDR3 coding DNA: TGTGCCAGCAGTGGGACTAGCGGGAGTGTTGGAGAGACCCAGTACTTC. Its translation is CASSGTSGSVGETQYF.

At least ten counts were recorded for this clonotype. The V call is TRBV4-1, the J call TRBJ2-7; a possible D gene is TRBD1 (5 bases). Germline V gives CDR1 MGHRA, CDR2 YSYEKL. The CDR3 is made up of 13 amino acids. Deletions cut 1 base from V and 5 bases from J, with 9 bases between. CDR3 bases: TGCGCCAGCAGCCAAGTTTCCAGGGACGAGCAGTACTTC. This codes for CASSQVSRDEQYF.

In the case of this clonotype: A much larger clone lies one base from this, so it may be a read error. The J gene is TRBJ1-1, the V gene TRBV7-9, with 9 positions matching TRBD1. The germline V gene has CDR1 SEHNR and CDR2 FQNEAQ (reference sequence). There are 14 residues in the CDR3. V gave up 4 bases and J gave up 0 bases; unmatched junction bases: 0. The CDR3 DNA follows: TGTGCCAGCAGCTGGACAGGGGTGAACACTGAAGCTTTCTTT. Translating gives CASSWTGVNTEAFF.

About this clonotype itself: A much more abundant neighbour one base away suggests this may be a read error. The chain uses TRBV11-3 and TRBJ2-7; D unclear. This CDR3 contains 15 residues. Germline CDR1 reads SGHNT; CDR2 reads YENEEA. CDR3: CASSLDPAHTYKQYF. CDR3 coding DNA: TGTGCCAGCAGCTTAGATCCGGCTCATACCTACAAGCAGTACTTC.

This clonotype turned up a few times. The CDR3 spells CASNDRRANEKLFF. The DNA of the CDR3 is TGTGCCAGCAATGACAGACGGGCTAATGAAAAACTGTTTTTT. This chain connects TRBV6-1 to TRBJ1-4, with D possibly being TRBD1 (5 bases). This CDR3 is 14 amino acids long. Germline assignment: CDR1 MNHNS and CDR2 SASEGT. V lost 7 bases and J 3 bases, leaving 12 bases between the germline ends.

This clonotype was detected ten times or more. The chain combines TRBV12-3 or TRBV12-4 with TRBJ2-3, with 7 bases lining up with TRBD1. The CDR3 is 15 amino acids. The V segment lost 6 bases and the J segment 7 bases; nucleotides outside the gene matches: 13. The CDR3 DNA follows: TGTGCCAGCAGCATTCGGGACAGCCTCACCCATACGCAGTATTTT. Its translation is CASSIRDSLTHTQYF.

In its sample, this clonotype was seen a few times. The J gene is TRBJ1-6, the V gene TRBV28, with 9 bases identical to TRBD1. This CDR3 comprises 13 residues. From germline, CDR1 is MDHEN and CDR2 SYDVKM. J was trimmed by 14 bases and V by 8 bases; bases with no gene match: 10. This chain's CDR3 is CASGSTGGNALHF. As DNA, the CDR3 is TGTGCCAGCGGGTCGACAGGGGGTAATGCCCTCCACTTT.

This clonotype was counted only a few times. The V and J genes are TRBV5-1 and TRBJ2-7, with TRBD1 matching over 8 bases. Per the germline V gene, CDR1 is SGHRS and CDR2 is YFSETQ. This CDR3 contains 14 residues. The J segment lost 7 bases and the V segment lost 3 bases, leaving 9 bases of the junction unmatched. CDR3 in amino acids: CASSSTGDRWEQYF. In DNA form, the CDR3 reads TGCGCCAGCAGCTCGACAGGGGATCGCTGGGAGCAGTACTTC. The entire variable domain, with the rest obtained from reference TRBV5-1 and TRBJ2-7, is as follows: KAGVTQTPRYLIKTRGQQVTLSCSPISGHRSVSWYQQTPGQGLQFLFEYFSETQRNKGNFPGRFSGRQFSNSRSEMNVSTLELGDSALYLCASSSTGDRWEQYFGPGTRLTVT.

This clonotype was seen ten or more times. V is TRBV7-2 and J is TRBJ1-2; 9 bases fit TRBD1. J gave up 0 bases and V 5 bases, and 10 bases lay outside the gene matches. CDR1 is SGHTA, CDR2 FQGNSA, per germline. The CDR3 covers 17 residues. CDR3 amino acids: CASSPLRTGVSNYGYTF. The CDR3 nucleotides read TGTGCCAGCAGCCCCCTGAGGACAGGGGTTTCTAACTATGGCTACACCTTC.

The rearrangement joins TRBV30 to TRBJ1-1; D perhaps matches TRBD1 (5 bases). Germline CDR1 is GTSNPN and CDR2 is SVGIG (reference sequence). V shed 3 bases and J shed 1 base, with 15 bases lying between them. This CDR3 spans 15 amino acids. CDR3: CAWSLSIGGNTEAFF. The CDR3 coding sequence is TGTGCCTGGAGCTTATCAATTGGGGGGAACACTGAAGCTTTCTTT. The variable domain in full, completed from reference TRBV30 and TRBJ1-1, reads SQTIHQWPATLVQPVGSPLSLECTVEGTSNPNLYWYRQAAGRGLQLLFYSVGIGQISSEVPQNLSASRPQDRQFILSSKKLLLSDSGFYLCAWSLSIGGNTEAFFGQGTRLTVV.